This T cell receptor beta chain was recorded in a study of shared clonotypes between healthy human individuals (dated by TCRdb to 2018 to 2020). As for the study more broadly: A few men and two women, aged 18 to 49 years, made up the cohort. For each donor, three plates each were used for CD4 naive and CD4 memory, two plates were used for CD8 naive, and one plate was used for CD8 memory. To estimate repertoire size and how much clonotypes are shared between individuals, the study performed deep sequencing of blood TCR repertoires from 4 to 6 healthy adults. To increase sequencing depth and limit assay-specific biases, TCR repertoire library preparation and sequencing were carried out by different laboratories using diverse techniques. Per donor, leukapheresis produced somewhere between about 0.94 and 9 billion PBMCs. The paper as a whole reports these results and caveats: Because the study included only a small number of donors, the genetic and exposure-history diversity represented was limited. Rarefaction of sorted-subset datasets indicated incomplete sequencing despite the large sequencing depth. Across several donors, about 5.2% of naive CD4, approximately 3.6% of naive CD8, about 2.3% of memory CD4, and about 0.44% of memory CD8 clonotypes were shared. Only blood was sampled, and tissue TCR repertoires likely differ from those in blood. Pairwise subsampling indicated that sequencing depth was expected to affect the degree of clonotype sharing among donors. Compared with non-shared clonotypes, the clonotypes found in all four sorted-subset donors had higher generation probabilities. Larger estimated clonotype richness was generally found for naive subsets than for memory subsets.

Comment on this clone: This clone's antigen is unknown. The record has no base qualities; no much larger clone is one base away.

Healthy HIV-negative adults with no recently reported acute infections or vaccinations were included as donors. Only Caucasian adults living in Nashville, Tennessee, USA were represented among the donors. CD4+ T cells were enriched through magnetic negative selection, after which naive cells were positively selected on CD45RA and the remaining negative fraction served as the memory subset. Blood was obtained by leukapheresis, after which PBMCs were separated by Ficoll-Histopaque density gradient centrifugation and cryopreserved in liquid nitrogen vapor phase. Analytical flow cytometry was used to check the purity and quantity of every magnetically sorted T cell population. Genomic DNA was isolated from each sorted fraction and quantified by UV absorbance on a Nanodrop 2000c. Using the deep immunoSEQ assay, TCR CDR3 regions were amplified from genomic DNA by multiplex PCR. For each cell subset, the extracted genomic DNA was distributed evenly across all wells of several immunoSEQ 96-well plates, and each plate served as one replicate. For sorted subsets, each replicate PCR was loaded with 200 ng genomic DNA, equivalent to approximately 33,000 T cell genomes. Purified libraries were quantified with a Qubit 3.0 fluorometer, sized on a Bioanalyzer 2100, and re-quantified with the KAPA Library Quantification kit. A separate single-read 150-cycle Illumina NextSeq 550 flow cell was used to sequence each immunoSEQ 96-well plate. In the source study's methods: The immunoSEQ output contained only junctional sequences without quality scores, so filtering could not match that applied to full-length reads. To assign V/J genes and CDR3, sequences were annotated using PyIR, a Python wrapper for IgBLAST v1.9, with IMGT germline references. Reads with weak V/J assignments (E-value above 1e-6), missing CDR3, stop codons, out-of-frame junctions, or ambiguous translated residues were removed. V3J clonotypes were defined as sequences sharing the same inferred V gene, J gene, and CDR3 amino acid sequence. Percentage overlap between repertoires was calculated by dividing the number of shared unique clonotypes by the size of the smaller repertoire. Richness of each repertoire was evaluated using RTK rarefaction, the Chao1 estimator, and Recon v2.1 estimates of unobserved clonotypes. For all TCRbeta clonotypes obtained by the gDNA method from four donors, generation probabilities were computed with OLGA. TCRdb took over this immuneACCESS table, retaining in-frame rearrangements with V and J assigned. Such tables are incomplete; in checked studies, under half of the missing clones stem from an unresolved V gene, and the remainder is unexplained. V and J calls and clone size come straight from that table; D and trimming were deduced from the DNA. The sample table lists over a million clones, about four fifths of them with a count of one. The top ten constitute roughly 0.56% of the sample.

The germline V gene supplies CDR1 MDHEN and CDR2 SYDVKM. Inclusive of the bounding cysteine and phenylalanine, the CDR3 is 15 residues long. The only DNA kept is the CDR3, 45 bases in frame from the first base. Trimming at the junction amounts to 6 bases on V and 9 bases on J, and the germline ends lie 20 bases apart. This TCR was recovered from a young man in good health. Some clones in this sample may be carry-over from other donors' samples. The sample comprised memory CD4+ T cells from PBMCs. Sample cell subset or site, as interpreted from the label and publication: CD45RA-negative fraction. The rearranged chain carries TRBV28 and TRBJ2-2; the D gene is perhaps TRBD2, on 6 matching bases. The CDR3 reads as follows: CASSSPRRGRRELFF. The sequence in DNA is TGTGCCAGCAGCTCCCCTCGGAGGGGTCGGAGGGAGCTGTTTTTT.